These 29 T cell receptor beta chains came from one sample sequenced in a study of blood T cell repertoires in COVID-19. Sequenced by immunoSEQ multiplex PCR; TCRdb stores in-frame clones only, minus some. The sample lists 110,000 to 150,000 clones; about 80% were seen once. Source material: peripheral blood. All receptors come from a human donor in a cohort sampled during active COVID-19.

The CDR3 protein is CASSFTGPKTGYTF. The CDR3 nucleotides read TGTGCCAGCAGTTTCACGGGTCCCAAAACTGGCTACACCTTC. This chain connects TRBV28 to TRBJ1-2; D gene ambiguous. CDR1 is MDHEN, CDR2 SYDVKM, per germline. This CDR3 has 14 amino acids. Trimming shortened V by 3 bases and J by 7 bases, and 15 bases separated the two germline ends.

CDR3 sequence reads: CSASLPGRANTGELFF. CDR3 DNA sequence: TGCAGTGCTAGTCTCCCCGGGAGGGCCAACACCGGGGAGCTGTTTTTT. This chain joins TRBV20-1 and TRBJ2-2, with TRBD2 identical over 8 bases. This CDR3 has 16 residues. Germline CDR1 and CDR2: DFQATT and SNEGSKA (reference sequence). V shed 3 bases and J 2 bases; nucleotides not matched to a gene: 8.

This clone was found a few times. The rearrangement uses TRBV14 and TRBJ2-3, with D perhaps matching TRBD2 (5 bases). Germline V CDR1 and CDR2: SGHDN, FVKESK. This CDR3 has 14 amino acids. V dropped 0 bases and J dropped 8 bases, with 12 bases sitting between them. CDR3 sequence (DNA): TGTGCCAGCAGCCAAGACCGGCTAGCAGCTACGCAGTATTTT. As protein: CASSQDRLAATQYF. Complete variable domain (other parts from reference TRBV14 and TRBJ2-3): EAGVTQFPSHSVIEKGQTVTLRCDPISGHDNLYWYRRVMGKEIKFLLHFVKESKQDESGMPNNRFLAERTGGTYSTLKVQPAELEDSGVYFCASSQDRLAATQYFGPGTRLTVL.

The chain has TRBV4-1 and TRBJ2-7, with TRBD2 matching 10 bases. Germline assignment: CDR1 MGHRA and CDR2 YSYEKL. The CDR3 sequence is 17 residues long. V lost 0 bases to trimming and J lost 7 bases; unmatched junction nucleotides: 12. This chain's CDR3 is CASSQDREREGPWEQYF. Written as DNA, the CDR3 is TGCGCCAGCAGCCAAGATCGGGAGCGGGAGGGCCCTTGGGAGCAGTACTTC.

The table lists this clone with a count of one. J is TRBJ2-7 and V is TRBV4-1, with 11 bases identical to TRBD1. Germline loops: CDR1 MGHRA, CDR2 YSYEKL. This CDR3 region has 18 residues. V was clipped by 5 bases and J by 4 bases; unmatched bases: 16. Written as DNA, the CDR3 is TGCGCCAGCAGCTCAAGGACCAATACCGGGACAGGGGGATACGAGCAGTACTTC. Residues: CASSSRTNTGTGGYEQYF.

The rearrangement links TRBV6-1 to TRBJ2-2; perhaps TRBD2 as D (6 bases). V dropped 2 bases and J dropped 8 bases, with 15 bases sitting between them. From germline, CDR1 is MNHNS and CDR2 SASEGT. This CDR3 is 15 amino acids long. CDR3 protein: CASSESGWGLGELFF. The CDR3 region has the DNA TGTGCCAGCAGTGAAAGCGGGTGGGGACTGGGGGAGCTGTTTTTT.

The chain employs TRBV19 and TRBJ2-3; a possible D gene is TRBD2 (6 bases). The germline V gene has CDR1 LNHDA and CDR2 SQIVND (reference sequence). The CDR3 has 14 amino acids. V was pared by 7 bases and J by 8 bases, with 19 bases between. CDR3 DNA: TGTGCCAGTACCCTCCGGGCGGGAAGCACTACGCAGTATTTT. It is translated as CASTLRAGSTTQYF.

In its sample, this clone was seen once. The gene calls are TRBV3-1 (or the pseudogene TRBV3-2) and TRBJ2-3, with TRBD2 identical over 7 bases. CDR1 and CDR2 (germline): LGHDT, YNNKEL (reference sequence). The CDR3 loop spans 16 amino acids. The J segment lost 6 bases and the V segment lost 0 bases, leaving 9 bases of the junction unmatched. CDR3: CASSQELRVGGDTQYF. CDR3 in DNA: TGTGCCAGCAGCCAAGAGTTGCGGGTGGGAGGGGATACGCAGTATTTT.

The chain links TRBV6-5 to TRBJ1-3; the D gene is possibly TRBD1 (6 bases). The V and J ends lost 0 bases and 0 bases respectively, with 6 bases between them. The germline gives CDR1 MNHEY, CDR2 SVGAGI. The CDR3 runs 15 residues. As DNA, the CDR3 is TGTGCCAGCAGTTACTCACAGGGCTCTGGAAACACCATATATTTT. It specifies CASSYSQGSGNTIYF.

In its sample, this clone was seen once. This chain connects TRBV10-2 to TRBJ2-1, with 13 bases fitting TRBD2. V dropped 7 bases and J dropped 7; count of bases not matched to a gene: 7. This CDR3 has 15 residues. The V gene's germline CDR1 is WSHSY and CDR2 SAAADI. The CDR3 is CASTPTSGRVNEQFF. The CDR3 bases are TGCGCCAGCACCCCAACTAGCGGGAGGGTTAATGAGCAGTTCTTC.

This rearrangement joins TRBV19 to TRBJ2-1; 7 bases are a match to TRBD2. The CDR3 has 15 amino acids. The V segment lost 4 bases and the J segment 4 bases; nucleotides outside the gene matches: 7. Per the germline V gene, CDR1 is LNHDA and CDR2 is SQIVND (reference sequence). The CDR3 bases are TGTGCCAGTAGTAGCGTAGCGGGCCAATACAATGAGCAGTTCTTC. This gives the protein CASSSVAGQYNEQFF.

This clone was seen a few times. This CDR3 reads CASSPRTGGNYGYTF. CDR3 DNA sequence: TGTGCCAGCTCACCAAGGACAGGGGGAAACTATGGCTACACCTTC. The chain is built from TRBV18 and TRBJ1-2; TRBD1 matches 10 bases. The CDR3 has 15 amino acids. J lost 2 bases, V lost 2 bases, and 2 bases had no gene match. CDR1 and CDR2 from the germline V gene are KGHSH and LQKENI.

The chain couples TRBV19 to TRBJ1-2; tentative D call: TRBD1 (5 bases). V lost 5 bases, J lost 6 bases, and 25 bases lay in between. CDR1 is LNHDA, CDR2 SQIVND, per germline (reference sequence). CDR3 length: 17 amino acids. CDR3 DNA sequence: TGTGCCAGTAGTGCCCGGGACTTCCCGGCTCTGGGGGATGGCTACACCTTC. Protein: CASSARDFPALGDGYTF.

CDR3 sequence: CASVGRYYNEQFF. Here the CDR3 DNA reads TGTGCCAGTGTCGGGAGGTACTACAATGAGCAGTTCTTC. The rearrangement joins TRBV27 to TRBJ2-1; 7 nucleotides agree with TRBD2. The CDR3 covers 13 residues. The V gene end was trimmed by 9 bases and the J gene end by 3 bases; junction bases not matched to a gene: 5. Germline V lookup: CDR1 MNHEY, CDR2 SMNVEV (reference sequence).

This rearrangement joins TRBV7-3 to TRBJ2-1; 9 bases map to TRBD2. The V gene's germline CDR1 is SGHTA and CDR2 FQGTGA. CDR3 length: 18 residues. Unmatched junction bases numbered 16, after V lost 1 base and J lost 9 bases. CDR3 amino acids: CASSLRGGRVIQSTEQFF. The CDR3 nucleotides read TGTGCCAGCAGCTTAAGAGGCGGGAGGGTTATACAATCCACTGAGCAGTTCTTC.

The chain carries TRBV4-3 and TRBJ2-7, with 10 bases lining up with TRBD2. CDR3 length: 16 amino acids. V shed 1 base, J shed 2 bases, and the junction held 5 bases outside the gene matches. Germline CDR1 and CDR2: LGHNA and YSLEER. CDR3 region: CASSQVSTSGTYEQYF. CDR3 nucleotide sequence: TGCGCCAGCAGCCAAGTATCAACTAGCGGGACCTACGAGCAGTACTTC.

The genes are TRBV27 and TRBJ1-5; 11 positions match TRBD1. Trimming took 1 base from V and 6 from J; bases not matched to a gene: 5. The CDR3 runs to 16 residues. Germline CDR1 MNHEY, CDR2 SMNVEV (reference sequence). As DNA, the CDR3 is TGTGCCAGCAGTTTATTAGGGACAGGGGGGAGTCAGCCCCAGCATTTT. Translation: CASSLLGTGGSQPQHF.

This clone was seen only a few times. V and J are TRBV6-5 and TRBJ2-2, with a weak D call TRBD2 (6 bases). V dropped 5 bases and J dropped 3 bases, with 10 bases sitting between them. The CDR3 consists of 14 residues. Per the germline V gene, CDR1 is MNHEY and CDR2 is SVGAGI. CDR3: CASSQIADTGELFF. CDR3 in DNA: TGTGCCAGCAGTCAGATAGCGGACACCGGGGAGCTGTTTTTT.

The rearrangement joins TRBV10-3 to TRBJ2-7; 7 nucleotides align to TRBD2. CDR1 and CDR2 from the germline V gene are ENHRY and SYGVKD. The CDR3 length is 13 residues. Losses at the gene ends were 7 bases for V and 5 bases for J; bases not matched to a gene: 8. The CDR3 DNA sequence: TGTGCCATCAAACCGGGACTACAACACGAGCAGTACTTC. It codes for CAIKPGLQHEQYF.

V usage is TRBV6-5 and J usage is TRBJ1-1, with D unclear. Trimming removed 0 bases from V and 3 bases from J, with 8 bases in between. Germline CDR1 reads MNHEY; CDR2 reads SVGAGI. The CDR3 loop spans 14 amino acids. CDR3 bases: TGTGCCAGCAGTTACTCGGGCGGGGACACTGAAGCTTTCTTT. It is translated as CASSYSGGDTEAFF.

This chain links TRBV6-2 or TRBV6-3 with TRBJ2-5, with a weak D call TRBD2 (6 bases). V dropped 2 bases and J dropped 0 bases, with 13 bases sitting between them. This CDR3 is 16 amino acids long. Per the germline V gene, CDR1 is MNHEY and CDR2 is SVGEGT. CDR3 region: CASSYGGTGNQETQYF. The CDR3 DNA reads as TGTGCCAGCAGTTACGGGGGGACCGGGAACCAAGAGACCCAGTACTTC.

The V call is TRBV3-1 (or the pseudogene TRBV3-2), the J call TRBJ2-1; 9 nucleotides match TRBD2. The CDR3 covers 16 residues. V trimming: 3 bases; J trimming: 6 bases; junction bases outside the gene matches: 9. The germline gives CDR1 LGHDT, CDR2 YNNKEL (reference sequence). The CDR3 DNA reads TGTGCCAGCAGCCAGGGTAGCGGGAGAAGGCCCAATGAGCAGTTCTTC. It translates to CASSQGSGRRPNEQFF.

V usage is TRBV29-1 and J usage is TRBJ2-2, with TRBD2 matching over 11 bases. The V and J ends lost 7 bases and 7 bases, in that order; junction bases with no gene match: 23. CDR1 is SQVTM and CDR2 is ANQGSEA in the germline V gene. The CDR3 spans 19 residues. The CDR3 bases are TGCAGCGCCTCGACCGGGACAGTAGTAGCGGGAGGGCCATTCGGGGAGCTGTTTTTT. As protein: CSASTGTVVAGGPFGELFF.

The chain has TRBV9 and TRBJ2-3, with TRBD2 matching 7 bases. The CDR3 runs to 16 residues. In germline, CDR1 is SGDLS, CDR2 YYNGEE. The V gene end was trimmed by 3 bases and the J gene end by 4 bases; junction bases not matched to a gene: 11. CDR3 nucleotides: TGTGCCAGCAGCGGTTACCTCGCGGGAGTCGCAGATACGCAGTATTTT. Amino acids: CASSGYLAGVADTQYF.

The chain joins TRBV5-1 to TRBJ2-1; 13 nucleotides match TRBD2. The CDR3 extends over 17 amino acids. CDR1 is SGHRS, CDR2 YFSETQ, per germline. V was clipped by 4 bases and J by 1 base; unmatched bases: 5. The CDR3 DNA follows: TGCGCCAGCAGCCCACGGACTAGCGGGGGATCCTACAATGAGCAGTTCTTC. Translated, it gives CASSPRTSGGSYNEQFF.

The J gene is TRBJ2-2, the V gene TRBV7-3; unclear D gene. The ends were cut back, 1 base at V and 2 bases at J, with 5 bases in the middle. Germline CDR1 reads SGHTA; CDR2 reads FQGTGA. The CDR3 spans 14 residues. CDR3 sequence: CASSLRHNTGELFF. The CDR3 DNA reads TGTGCCAGCAGCTTAAGACATAACACCGGGGAGCTGTTTTTT.

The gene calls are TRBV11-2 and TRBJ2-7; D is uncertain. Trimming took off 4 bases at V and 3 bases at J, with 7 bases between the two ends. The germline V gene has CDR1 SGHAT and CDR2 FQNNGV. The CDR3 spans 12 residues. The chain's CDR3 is CASSSGFYEQYF. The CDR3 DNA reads TGTGCCAGCAGCTCCGGGTTCTACGAGCAGTACTTC.

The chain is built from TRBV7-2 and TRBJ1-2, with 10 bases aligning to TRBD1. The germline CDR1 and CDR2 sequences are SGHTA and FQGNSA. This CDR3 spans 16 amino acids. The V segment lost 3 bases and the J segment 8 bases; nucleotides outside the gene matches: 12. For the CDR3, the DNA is TGTGCCAGCAGCTTGGATCGGACAGGGGGTGTTGGAGGCTACACCTTC. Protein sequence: CASSLDRTGGVGGYTF.

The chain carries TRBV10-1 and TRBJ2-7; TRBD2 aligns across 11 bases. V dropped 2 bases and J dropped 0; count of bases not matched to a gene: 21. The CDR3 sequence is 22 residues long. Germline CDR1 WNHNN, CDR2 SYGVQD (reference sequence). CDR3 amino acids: CASSEPRSRQRLAGMSSYEQYF. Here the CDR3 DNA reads TGCGCCAGCAGTGAGCCTAGATCCCGCCAACGACTAGCGGGAATGAGCTCCTACGAGCAGTACTTC.